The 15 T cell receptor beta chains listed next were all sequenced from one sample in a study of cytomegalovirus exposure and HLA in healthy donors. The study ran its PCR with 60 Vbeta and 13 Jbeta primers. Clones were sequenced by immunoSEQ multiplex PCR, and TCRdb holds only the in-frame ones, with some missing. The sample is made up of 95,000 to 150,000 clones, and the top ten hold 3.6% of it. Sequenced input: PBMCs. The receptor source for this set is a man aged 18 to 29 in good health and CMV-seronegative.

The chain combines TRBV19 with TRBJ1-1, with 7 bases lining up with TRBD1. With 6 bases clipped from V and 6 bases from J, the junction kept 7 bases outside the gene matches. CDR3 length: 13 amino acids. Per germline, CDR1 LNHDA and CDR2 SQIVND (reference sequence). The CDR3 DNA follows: TGTGCCAGTAGGACACGACAGGGCTCTGAAGCTTTCTTT. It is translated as CASRTRQGSEAFF.

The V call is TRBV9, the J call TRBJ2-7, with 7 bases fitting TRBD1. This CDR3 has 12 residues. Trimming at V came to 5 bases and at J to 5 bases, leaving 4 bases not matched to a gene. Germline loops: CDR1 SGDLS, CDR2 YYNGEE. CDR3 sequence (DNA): TGTGCCAGCAGAGGGACAGATCACGAGCAGTACTTC. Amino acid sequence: CASRGTDHEQYF. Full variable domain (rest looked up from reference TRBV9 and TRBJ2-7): DSGVTQTPKHLITATGQRVTLRCSPRSGDLSVYWYQQSLDQGLQFLIQYYNGEERAKGNILERFSAQQFPDLHSELNLSSLELGDSALYFCASRGTDHEQYFGPGTRLTVT.

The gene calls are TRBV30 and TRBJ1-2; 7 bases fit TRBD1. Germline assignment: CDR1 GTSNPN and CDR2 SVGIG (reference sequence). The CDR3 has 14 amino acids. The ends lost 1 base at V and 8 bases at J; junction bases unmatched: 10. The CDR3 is CAWSARQGSRGYTF. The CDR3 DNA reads TGTGCCTGGAGTGCCCGACAGGGATCGAGGGGCTACACCTTC.

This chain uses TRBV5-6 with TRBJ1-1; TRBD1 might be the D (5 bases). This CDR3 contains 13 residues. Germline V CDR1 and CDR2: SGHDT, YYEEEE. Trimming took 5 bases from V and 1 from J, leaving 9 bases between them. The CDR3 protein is CASRRTGNTEAFF. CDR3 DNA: TGTGCCAGCAGGCGAACAGGGAACACTGAAGCTTTCTTT.

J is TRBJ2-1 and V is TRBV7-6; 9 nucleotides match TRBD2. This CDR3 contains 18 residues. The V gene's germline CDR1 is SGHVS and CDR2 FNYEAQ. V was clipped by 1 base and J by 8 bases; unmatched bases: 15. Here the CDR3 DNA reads TGTGCCAGCAGCTTAGGTTCTCGGCTAGCGGGAATAATCGATGAGCAGTTCTTC. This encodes CASSLGSRLAGIIDEQFF. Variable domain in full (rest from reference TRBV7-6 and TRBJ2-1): GAGVSQSPRYKVTKRGQDVALRCDPISGHVSLYWYRQALGQGPEFLTYFNYEAQQDKSGLPNDRFSAERPEGSISTLTIQRTEQRDSAMYRCASSLGSRLAGIIDEQFFGPGTRLTVL.

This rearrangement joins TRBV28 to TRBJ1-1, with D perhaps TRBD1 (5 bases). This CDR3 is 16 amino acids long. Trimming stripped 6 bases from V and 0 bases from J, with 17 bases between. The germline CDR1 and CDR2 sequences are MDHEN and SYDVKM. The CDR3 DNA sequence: TGTGCCAGCAGCTTCCCCGGGGGGAGGATGAACACTGAAGCTTTCTTT. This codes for CASSFPGGRMNTEAFF.

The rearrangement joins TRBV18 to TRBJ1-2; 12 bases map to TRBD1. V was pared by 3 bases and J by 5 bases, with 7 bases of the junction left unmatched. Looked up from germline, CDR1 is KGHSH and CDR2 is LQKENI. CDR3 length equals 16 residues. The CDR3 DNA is TGTGCCAGCTCACCCTCCGGGACAGGGGGCTTTTATGGCTACACCTTC. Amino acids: CASSPSGTGGFYGYTF.

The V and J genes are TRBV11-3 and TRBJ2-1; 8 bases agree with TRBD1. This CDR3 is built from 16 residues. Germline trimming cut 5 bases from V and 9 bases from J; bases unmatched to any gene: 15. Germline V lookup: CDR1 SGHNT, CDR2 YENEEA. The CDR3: CASSRPTGTGKVEQFF. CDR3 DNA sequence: TGTGCCAGCAGCCGGCCGACCGGGACAGGAAAGGTTGAGCAGTTCTTC.

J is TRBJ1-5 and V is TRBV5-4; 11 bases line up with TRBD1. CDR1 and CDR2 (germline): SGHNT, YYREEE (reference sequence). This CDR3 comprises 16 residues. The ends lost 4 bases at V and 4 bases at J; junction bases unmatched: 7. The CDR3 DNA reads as TGTGCCAGCAGCATGGGACAGGGGGACCCAAATCAGCCCCAGCATTTT. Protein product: CASSMGQGDPNQPQHF.

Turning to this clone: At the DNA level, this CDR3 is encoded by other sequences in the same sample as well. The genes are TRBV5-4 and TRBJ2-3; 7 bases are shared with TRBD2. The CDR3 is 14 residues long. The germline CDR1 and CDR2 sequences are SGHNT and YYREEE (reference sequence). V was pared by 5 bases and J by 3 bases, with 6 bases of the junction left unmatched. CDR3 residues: CASSRREGTDTQYF. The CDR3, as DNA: TGTGCCAGCAGTAGGAGGGAGGGAACAGATACGCAGTATTTT.

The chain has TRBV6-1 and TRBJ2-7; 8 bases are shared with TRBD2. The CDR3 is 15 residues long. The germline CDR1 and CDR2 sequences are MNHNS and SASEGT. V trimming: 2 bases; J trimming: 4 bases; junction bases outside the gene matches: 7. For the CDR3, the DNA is TGTGCCAGCAGTGAACCGAGCGGGAGTATATACGAGCAGTACTTC. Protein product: CASSEPSGSIYEQYF.

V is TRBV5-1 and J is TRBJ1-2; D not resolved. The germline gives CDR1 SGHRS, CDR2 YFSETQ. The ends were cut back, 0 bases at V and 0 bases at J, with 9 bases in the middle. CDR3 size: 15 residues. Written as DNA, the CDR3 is TGCGCCAGCAGCTTGGGGCCGAATACTAACTATGGCTACACCTTC. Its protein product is CASSLGPNTNYGYTF.

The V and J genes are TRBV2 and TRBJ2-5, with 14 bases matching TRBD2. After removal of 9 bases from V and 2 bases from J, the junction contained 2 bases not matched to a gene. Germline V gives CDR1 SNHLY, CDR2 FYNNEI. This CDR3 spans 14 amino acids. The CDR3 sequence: CASRTSGGQETQYF. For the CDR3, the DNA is TGTGCCAGTCGGACTAGCGGGGGGCAAGAGACCCAGTACTTC.

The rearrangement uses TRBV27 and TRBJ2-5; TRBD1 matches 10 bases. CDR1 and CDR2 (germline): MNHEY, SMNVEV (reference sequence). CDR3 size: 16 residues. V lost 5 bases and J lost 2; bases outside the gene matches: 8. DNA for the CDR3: TGTGCCAGCAGTACCCTGGACAGGGGGGAACAAGAGACCCAGTACTTC. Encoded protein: CASSTLDRGEQETQYF.

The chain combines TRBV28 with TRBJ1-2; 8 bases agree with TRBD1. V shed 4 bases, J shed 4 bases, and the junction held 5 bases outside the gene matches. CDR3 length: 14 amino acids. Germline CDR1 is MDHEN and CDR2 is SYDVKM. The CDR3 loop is CASSSTGASYGYTF. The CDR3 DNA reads TGTGCCAGCAGTTCGACAGGGGCCTCCTATGGCTACACCTTC.